Each of the 7 T cell receptor beta chains below was sequenced from the same sample in a study of cytomegalovirus exposure and HLA in healthy donors. Clones were sequenced by immunoSEQ multiplex PCR, and TCRdb holds only the in-frame ones, with some missing. This table holds some 68,000 clones, approximately 94% found once. The sample was PBMCs. These receptors came from a man aged 18 to 29 in good health and CMV-seropositive.

V usage is TRBV5-5 and J usage is TRBJ2-1; 7 bases are a match to TRBD2. V lost 4 bases to trimming and J lost 0 bases; unmatched junction nucleotides: 1. The length of the CDR3 is 14 residues. CDR1 is SGHKS and CDR2 is YYEKEE in the germline V gene (reference sequence). The CDR3 loop reads CASSRGSSYNEQFF. The CDR3 DNA follows: TGTGCCAGCAGCCGCGGGAGCTCCTACAATGAGCAGTTCTTC.

CDR3 DNA: TGTGCCAGTAGTATAGATCGAGGAGTTTATGGCTACACCTTC. It is translated as CASSIDRGVYGYTF. The chain joins TRBV19 to TRBJ1-2; D is ambiguous. V was pared by 0 bases and J by 5 bases, with 10 bases between. The V gene's germline CDR1 is LNHDA and CDR2 SQIVND (reference sequence). The CDR3 has 14 amino acids.

The chain has TRBV7-9 and TRBJ1-2; possibly TRBD1 for D (6 bases). The CDR3 has 13 amino acids. The V gene lost 8 bases and the J gene lost 8 bases, with 18 bases spanning the gap. Germline V gene sequence: CDR1 SEHNR, CDR2 FQNEAQ (reference sequence). The CDR3 sequence: CASVGNRADGYTF. The CDR3 DNA follows: TGTGCCAGCGTTGGGAACAGGGCTGACGGCTACACCTTC.

The rearrangement links TRBV25-1 to TRBJ2-3; D is perhaps TRBD1 (5 bases). The germline V gene encodes CDR1 MGHDK and CDR2 SYGVNS. The CDR3 contains 14 residues. V was cut by 1 base and J by 3 bases, with 8 bases left in between. CDR3 in DNA: TGTGCCAGCAGTGAATTCAAGGGGACAGATACGCAGTATTTT. As protein: CASSEFKGTDTQYF.

The chain carries TRBV2 and TRBJ2-5, with no clear D. Germline CDR1 is SNHLY and CDR2 is FYNNEI. Trimming cost V 6 bases and J 5 bases, with 16 bases left between them. This CDR3 has 14 amino acids. CDR3 DNA: TGTGCCAGCAGGCTAAAAGTCTTCGGGGAGACCCAGTACTTC. It yields the protein CASRLKVFGETQYF.

The CDR3 here is CASSLLARTDTQYF. The CDR3 DNA is TGTGCCAGCAGTTTACTAGCCCGCACAGATACGCAGTATTTT. The J gene is TRBJ2-3, the V gene TRBV27, with D possibly matching TRBD2 (5 bases). The CDR3 covers 14 residues. V was trimmed by 2 bases and J by 1 base, leaving 7 bases between them. CDR1 is MNHEY and CDR2 is SMNVEV in the germline V gene (reference sequence).

V and J are TRBV2 and TRBJ2-1; the match to TRBD2 covers 10 bases. Germline values: CDR1 SNHLY, CDR2 FYNNEI. The length of the CDR3 is 15 residues. Trimming removed 3 bases from V and 7 bases from J; junction bases left unmatched: 6. CDR3 loop: CASSEGSGGRNEQFF. The CDR3 DNA is TGTGCCAGCAGTGAGGGTAGCGGGGGGCGGAATGAGCAGTTCTTC.